This TCR beta chain is from a study of kidney transplant recipient with SARS-CoV-2 infection. TCRdb independently ran MiXCR on the reads; one entry per CDR3 protein. The profile shows under 250,000 distinct CDR3 sequences, under 35% of them singletons. This CDR3 has 16 residues. V dropped 7 bases and J dropped 4; count of bases not matched to a gene: 11. This clonotype was found many times. The chain recombines TRBV12-3 or TRBV12-4 with TRBJ2-2; 8 nucleotides agree with TRBD2. This specimen was a blood sample, taken at baseline and between days 110 and 120 from a kidney transplant recipient. The TCR sequence derives from a male patient between 25 and 39 years old who had COVID-19 and was a kidney transplant recipient. These T cells may partly come from the graft donor. CDR3 DNA sequence: TGTGCCAGCATCCCGTCGCGGGGGGCCCTCACCGGGGAGCTGTTTTTT. It specifies CASIPSRGALTGELFF.